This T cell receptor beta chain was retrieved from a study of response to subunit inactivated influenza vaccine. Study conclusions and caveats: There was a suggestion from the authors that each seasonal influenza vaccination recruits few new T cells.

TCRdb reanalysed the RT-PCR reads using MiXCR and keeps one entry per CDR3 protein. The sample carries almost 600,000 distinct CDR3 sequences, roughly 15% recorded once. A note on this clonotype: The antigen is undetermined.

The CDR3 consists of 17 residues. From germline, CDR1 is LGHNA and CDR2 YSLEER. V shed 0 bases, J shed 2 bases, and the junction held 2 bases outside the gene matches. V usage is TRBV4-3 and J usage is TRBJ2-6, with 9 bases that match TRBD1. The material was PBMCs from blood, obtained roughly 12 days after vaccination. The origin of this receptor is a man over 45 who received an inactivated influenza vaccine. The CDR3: CASSQETGGTGANVLTF. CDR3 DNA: TGCGCCAGCAGCCAAGAAACAGGGGGCACTGGGGCCAACGTCCTGACTTTC.